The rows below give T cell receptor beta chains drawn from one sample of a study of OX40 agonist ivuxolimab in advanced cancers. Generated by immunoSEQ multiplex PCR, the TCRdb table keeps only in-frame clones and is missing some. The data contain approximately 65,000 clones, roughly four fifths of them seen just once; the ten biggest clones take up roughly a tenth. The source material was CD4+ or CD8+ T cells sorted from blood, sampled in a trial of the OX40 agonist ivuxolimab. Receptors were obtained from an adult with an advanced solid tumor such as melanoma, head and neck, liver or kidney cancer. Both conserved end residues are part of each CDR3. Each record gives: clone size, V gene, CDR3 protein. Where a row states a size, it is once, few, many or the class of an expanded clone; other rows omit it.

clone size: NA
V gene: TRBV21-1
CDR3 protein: CASSKDRQGLADTGELFF

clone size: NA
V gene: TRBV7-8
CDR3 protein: CASSKDRGDNSPLHF

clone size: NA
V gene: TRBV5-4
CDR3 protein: CASSFYTGGSYNEQFF

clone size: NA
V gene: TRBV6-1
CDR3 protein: CASSEVPGTGGRKAFF

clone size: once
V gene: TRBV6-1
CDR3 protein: CASSEAIETGRRGYGYTF

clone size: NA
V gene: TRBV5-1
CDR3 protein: CASSLVGTSGETQYF

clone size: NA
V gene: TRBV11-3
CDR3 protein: CASSPWALGASNQPQHF

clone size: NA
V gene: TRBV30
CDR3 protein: CASSRGTEAFF

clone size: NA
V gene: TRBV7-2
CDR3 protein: CASSLGTLGNTIYF

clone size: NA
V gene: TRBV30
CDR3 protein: CAWSLPLGQKNYGYTF

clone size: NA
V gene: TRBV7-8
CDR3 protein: CASSTDRGSYEQYF

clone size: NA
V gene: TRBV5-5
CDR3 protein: CASSLALLANQPQHF

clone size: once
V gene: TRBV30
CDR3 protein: CASGTGANTEAFF

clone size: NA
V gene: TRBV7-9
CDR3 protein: CASSVTENTEAFF

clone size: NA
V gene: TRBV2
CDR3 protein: CASSEDQGFSGNTIYF

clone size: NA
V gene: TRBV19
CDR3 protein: CASIEQGSGNTIYF

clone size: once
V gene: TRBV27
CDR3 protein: CASSFTAGPYNEQFF

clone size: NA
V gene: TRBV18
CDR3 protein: CASSPGGVGELFF

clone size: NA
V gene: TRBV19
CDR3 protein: CASSISQGNEQFF

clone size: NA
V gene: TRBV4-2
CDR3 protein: CASSPPSGTGGSGELFF

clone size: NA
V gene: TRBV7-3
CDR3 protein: CASSLGLLETQYF

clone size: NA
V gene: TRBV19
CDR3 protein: CASTWAGNYGYTF

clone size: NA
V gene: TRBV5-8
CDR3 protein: CASSRQGPNTEAFF

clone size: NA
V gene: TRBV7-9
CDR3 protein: CASSFPTSGRYEQFF

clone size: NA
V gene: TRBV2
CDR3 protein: CASSISLGEKLFF

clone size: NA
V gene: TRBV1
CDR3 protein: CTSSQDLAREPARFTDTQYF

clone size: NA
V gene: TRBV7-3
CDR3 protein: CASRTRQETQYF

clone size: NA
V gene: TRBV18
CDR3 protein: CASSRVNEQFF

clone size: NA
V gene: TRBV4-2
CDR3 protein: CASSVDLEGSEAFF

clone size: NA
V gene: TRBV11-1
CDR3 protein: CASSAGRGPDQPQHF

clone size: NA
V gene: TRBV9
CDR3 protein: CASSAGQGIFSPLHF

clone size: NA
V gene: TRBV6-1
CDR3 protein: CASNWKSYEQYF

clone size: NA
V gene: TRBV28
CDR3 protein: CASSPHLSTSGSGETQYF

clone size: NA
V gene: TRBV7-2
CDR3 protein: CASSAGTGGLGYTF

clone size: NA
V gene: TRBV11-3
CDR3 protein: CASSPTFDLKGDTQYF

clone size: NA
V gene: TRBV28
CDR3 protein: CASSLYNQPQHF

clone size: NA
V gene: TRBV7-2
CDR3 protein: CASSLVWGRNTEAFF

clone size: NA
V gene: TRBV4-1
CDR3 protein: CASSRLAAETQYF

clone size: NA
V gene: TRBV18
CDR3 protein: CASSPNPDRRTEAFF

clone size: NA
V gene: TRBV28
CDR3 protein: CASSFDRASMNEKLFF

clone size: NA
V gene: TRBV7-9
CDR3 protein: CASSFSGGGTEAFF

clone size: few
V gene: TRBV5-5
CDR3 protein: CASSLTSGTKNIQYF